This T cell receptor (beta chain) was identified in a study of T cells in Graves' hyperthyroidism and ophthalmopathy (dated by TCRdb to the late 2010s). Study-level background: Peripheral blood was collected at initial diagnosis, before any treatment. TCR V-J signatures able to tell the groups apart were searched for in a discovery cohort of more than 90 patients, of whom roughly 42 had Graves' ophthalmopathy and some 60 had stable Graves' hyperthyroidism. Prospective prediction of ophthalmopathy was tested in an independent validation cohort consisting of fewer than 20 hyperthyroidism patients and some 17 patients who later progressed to ophthalmopathy. The 75 to 100 discovery patients were divided at random into training and test sets in a 7:3 ratio. Thyroid tissue and blood T-cell repertoires from several Graves' hyperthyroidism patients were also compared in the study. Following sampling, methimazole starting at 30 mg daily was given to hyperthyroidism patients, and high-dose intravenous methylprednisolone was given to ophthalmopathy patients. The paper reports TCR Vbeta CDR3 sequencing of about 140 peripheral blood samples: 40 or so ophthalmopathy, roughly 74 hyperthyroidism and approximately 17 progressor patients. Here is what the overall study found, with its caveats: A 13 V-J signature model separated ophthalmopathy from stable hyperthyroidism, with 87.88% sensitivity and 81.08% specificity in cross-validation and 80%/75% in testing. Sample size was not statistically predetermined, and investigators were not blinded to group allocation. Most expanded thyroid clonotypes (frequency above 0.001) were also detected in blood, a finding suggesting that blood repertoires may reflect thyroid immune responses. In validation, progression to ophthalmopathy was predicted by the model with nearly 71% sensitivity and just over 72% specificity, a median of roughly six months before onset.

The hyperthyroidism patients were between 18 and 65 years old and newly diagnosed, with a disease duration of less than 2 months. The study excluded patients with uncontrolled infections, other autoimmune diseases, pregnancy or lactation. Clinical symptoms, serum thyroxine and TRAb, thyroid ultrasound, and orbital computed tomography formed the basis for the diagnoses. For progressor patients, blood was drawn at the first diagnosis of hyperthyroidism, before any ophthalmopathy symptoms had appeared. Ficoll-Paque density gradient centrifugation was used to isolate PBMCs from under 11 ml of fresh peripheral blood. Progressor patients were defined as those initially diagnosed with Graves' hyperthyroidism in whom ophthalmopathy developed during follow-up. Total RNA was extracted using Trizol reagent, and RNA quality was assessed on an Agilent 2100 Bioanalyzer. The TCR beta CDR3 regions were amplified from the RNA transcripts. A first-round RT-PCR of the TCR CDR3 used the HTBI primer set with the Qiagen OneStep RT-PCR kit. A second multiplex PCR round built the libraries, followed by size selection and purification. Libraries were sequenced paired-end with 100 bp reads on an Illumina HiSeq2000. From the authors' description of their analysis: SOAPnuke was used to process the raw data, removing reads that contained adapters or uncalled bases, had a mean Phred below 15, or lacked an exact match to the constant primer or identifier. High-quality paired reads were merged with COPE v1.2.5, and unique nucleotide sequences were defined as clonotypes. MiTCR v1.1 was used to align the clonotypes against IMGT TRBV, TRBD and TRBJ reference segments. The analysis was restricted to V-J combinations with a frequency above 0.0001, which together covered 99.2% of the repertoires. The TCS score was defined as F50 (clonal expansion) divided by E x V (chaos), with BLOSUM62-based TCRdist calculated between CDR3 peptides within each V-J. Welch's t-statistics and random forest reduced several hundred V-J features to 13, which were used in a naive Bayes classifier (R e1071). The raw public reads went through TCRdb reprocessing: fastp at Q25, MiXCR clone calling, in-frame beta chains kept. Rows are combined by CDR3 protein, so each entry shows the most common genes and DNA. What appears here as the V and J calls and clone size reflects TCRdb's work, not the paper's. Present in this sample are 250,000 to 300,000 distinct CDR3 sequences, 13% of which were seen just once. The top ten clonotypes cover 6% to 8% of the sample.

This clonotype showed up many times. Which antigen it targets is not known. No base quality values were provided; no much bigger clone lies one nucleotide off. Sequencing was performed on blood. This TCR was sampled from a woman between 25 and 40 years old with Graves' hyperthyroidism that later progressed to Graves' ophthalmopathy.

The DNA sequence is as follows: TGCAGTGCTAGCCCCCCGGGGTTGGTCACTGAAGCTTTCTTT. This sequence encodes CSASPPGLVTEAFF. This receptor chain uses TRBV20-1 and TRBJ1-1, with no reliable assignment of the D segment. According to the germline V gene (reference sequence), CDR1 reads DFQATT and CDR2 reads SNEGSKA. Its CDR3 holds 14 amino acids, cysteine through phenylalanine. The CDR3 DNA has 42 bases and is translated from base 1. Trimming removed 3 bases from V and 4 bases from J, leaving 15 bases between the germline ends.